These 28 T cell receptor beta chains came from one sample sequenced in a study of response to subunit inactivated influenza vaccine. MiXCR was run by TCRdb on the RT-PCR reads, yielding one entry per CDR3 protein. The sample includes roughly 700,000 distinct CDR3 sequences, approximately 14% seen only once; the top ten take 6% to 8%. Material: PBMCs from blood, obtained 14 to 15 days before vaccination. Every receptor here comes from a man aged 50 to 59 who received an inactivated influenza vaccine.

This clonotype has only a few counts. The chain couples TRBV29-1 to TRBJ2-6, with a weak D call TRBD2 (5 bases). The V end was cut by 6 bases, the J end by 0 bases, with 9 bases between. The CDR3 is made up of 14 amino acids. Germline CDR1 reads SQVTM; CDR2 reads ANQGSEA. The CDR3 region has the DNA TGCAGCGTGGAGGTAGGCTCTGGGGCCAACGTCCTGACTTTC. It is translated as CSVEVGSGANVLTF. The full variable domain, rest sourced from reference TRBV29-1 and TRBJ2-6, is SAVISQKPSRDICQRGTSLTIQCQVDSQVTMMFWYRQQPGQSLTLIATANQGSEATYESGFVIDKFPISRPNLTFSTLTVSNMSPEDSSIYLCSVEVGSGANVLTFGAGSRLTVL.

This clonotype was detected a few times. The chain employs TRBV4-2 and TRBJ2-7; a possible D gene is TRBD2 (6 bases). Germline CDR1 is LGHNA and CDR2 is YNFKEQ. This CDR3 has 16 residues. V dropped 0 bases and J dropped 2 bases, with 14 bases sitting between them. The chain's CDR3 is CASSQDLSSGPYEQYF. The CDR3 coding sequence is TGTGCCAGCAGCCAAGATCTGTCCAGCGGGCCCTACGAGCAGTACTTC.

The genes are TRBV19 and TRBJ2-5; D call uncertain. The V and J ends lost 1 base and 5 bases respectively, with 8 bases between them. The CDR3 runs 13 residues. Germline-derived CDR1 and CDR2 are LNHDA and SQIVND (reference sequence). As DNA, the CDR3 is TGTGCCAGTAGTATAGGGGTTTTTGAGACCCAGTACTTC. Amino acid sequence: CASSIGVFETQYF.

In its sample, this clonotype was seen a few times. The chain combines TRBV5-6 with TRBJ1-2; no clear D gene. Trimming removed 5 bases at V and 6 bases at J, with 14 bases between. There are 13 residues in the CDR3. The germline V gene encodes CDR1 SGHDT and CDR2 YYEEEE. CDR3 amino acids: CASSRTGSHGYTF. The CDR3 bases are TGTGCCAGCAGTAGAACCGGATCCCATGGCTACACCTTC.

There are a few counts of this clonotype. The rearrangement joins TRBV9 to TRBJ2-7; possibly TRBD2 for D (6 bases). The CDR3 runs to 14 residues. Germline loops: CDR1 SGDLS, CDR2 YYNGEE. Trimming took 2 bases from V and 3 from J, leaving 12 bases between them. CDR3 DNA sequence: TGTGCCAGCAGCGTGGGGACTGAGCACTACGAGCAGTACTTC. Translating it yields CASSVGTEHYEQYF.

V is TRBV27 and J is TRBJ1-4; D unresolved. CDR1 and CDR2 (germline): MNHEY, SMNVEV (reference sequence). Deletions cut 0 bases from V and 7 bases from J, with 6 bases between. CDR3 size: 13 residues. In DNA form, the CDR3 reads TGTGCCAGCAGTTTATCGAATAGTGAAAAACTGTTTTTT. Translated: CASSLSNSEKLFF.

V usage is TRBV7-8 and J usage is TRBJ1-4; D gene ambiguous. Looked up from germline, CDR1 is SGHVS and CDR2 is FQNEAQ. The CDR3 length is 17 residues. The germline V and J ends were trimmed by 7 bases and 0 bases, with 18 bases remaining between them. CDR3 loop: CASTPNRIYTTNEKLFF. The CDR3 region has the DNA TGTGCCAGCACCCCGAACCGGATATACACAACTAATGAAAAACTGTTTTTT.

This clonotype occurred many times. The junction and the germline gene differ at one end; a read error may be behind it. The V gene is TRBV5-1, the J gene TRBJ2-2, with D unresolved. Germline CDR1 and CDR2: SGHRS and YFSETQ. This CDR3 contains 12 residues. Here the CDR3 reads CASSLNTGELFF. The CDR3 DNA follows: TGTGCCAGCAGCCTAAACACCGGGGAGCTGTTTTTT.

This clonotype occurred a few times. V and J are TRBV7-3 and TRBJ2-1; possible D gene TRBD2, 6 bases. This CDR3 is 14 amino acids long. V dropped 5 bases and J dropped 7 bases, with 15 bases sitting between them. In germline, CDR1 is SGHTA, CDR2 FQGTGA. CDR3 in amino acids: CASSPTGDSNEQFF. The CDR3 DNA follows: TGTGCCAGCAGCCCCACGGGGGACTCGAATGAGCAGTTCTTC. The entire variable domain, with the rest obtained from reference TRBV7-3 and TRBJ2-1, is as follows: GAGVSQTPSNKVTEKGKYVELRCDPISGHTALYWYRQSLGQGPEFLIYFQGTGAADDSGLPNDRFFAVRPEGSVSTLKIQRTERGDSAVYLCASSPTGDSNEQFFGPGTRLTVL.

This clonotype has at least ten counts. The chain is built from TRBV10-3 and TRBJ2-1; 14 nucleotides agree with TRBD2. V shed 4 bases, J shed 7 bases, and the junction held 6 bases outside the gene matches. The CDR3 runs 16 residues. Germline CDR1 reads ENHRY; CDR2 reads SYGVKD. CDR3 in amino acids: CAISGFRLAGGNEQFF. The CDR3, as DNA: TGTGCCATCAGTGGATTCCGACTAGCGGGAGGGAATGAGCAGTTCTTC.

The rearrangement links TRBV4-2 to TRBJ2-7, with 8 bases that match TRBD1. Germline V gene data show CDR1 as LGHNA and CDR2 as YNFKEQ. CDR3 length equals 17 residues. After removal of 0 bases from V and 4 bases from J, the junction contained 11 bases not matched to a gene. The CDR3: CASSQDSAGQGRYEQYF. The CDR3 DNA follows: TGTGCCAGCAGCCAAGATTCAGCCGGACAGGGAAGGTACGAGCAGTACTTC.

This clonotype turned up a few times. In nucleotides, the CDR3 is TGTGCCAGCAGTTTATGGACCTCCTACAATGAGCAGTTCTTC. Translating gives CASSLWTSYNEQFF. The J gene is TRBJ2-1, the V gene TRBV12-3 or TRBV12-4; D is ambiguous. V shed 2 bases and J shed 0 bases, with 5 bases lying between them. This CDR3 region has 14 residues.

This clonotype was counted between two and nine times. The V call is TRBV6-5, the J call TRBJ2-7, with D possibly being TRBD1 or TRBD2 (5 bases each). Germline V gene sequence: CDR1 MNHEY, CDR2 SVGAGI. This CDR3 has 15 residues. V lost 4 bases and J 5 bases, leaving 18 bases between the germline ends. The DNA for the CDR3 is TGTGCCAGCAGTTTCCGTGGGCCAGGGAGCCACGAGCAGTACTTC. The encoded protein is CASSFRGPGSHEQYF.

The chain has TRBV20-1 and TRBJ1-2, with 8 bases fitting TRBD1. The CDR3 is 14 amino acids. Germline V CDR1 and CDR2: DFQATT, SNEGSKA (reference sequence). The junction had 5 bases not matched to a gene; V was cut back by 5 bases and J by 0 bases. The CDR3 region has the DNA TGCAGTGCTGGGGACAGGCAAGCTAACTATGGCTACACCTTC. Protein sequence: CSAGDRQANYGYTF.

This clonotype was counted a few times. The chain employs TRBV27 and TRBJ2-2; the D is unclear. The V gene lost 2 bases and the J gene lost 6 bases, with 7 bases spanning the gap. CDR1 and CDR2 (germline): MNHEY, SMNVEV (reference sequence). The length of the CDR3 is 13 residues. The CDR3 region is CASSLGPPGELFF. The CDR3 bases are TGTGCCAGCAGTTTAGGTCCCCCCGGGGAGCTGTTTTTT.

The sample holds a few counts of this clonotype. The chain employs TRBV5-1 and TRBJ2-4; D gene ambiguous. From germline, CDR1 is SGHRS and CDR2 YFSETQ. CDR3 length: 14 amino acids. V lost 4 bases and J 8 bases, leaving 16 bases between the germline ends. CDR3 in amino acids: CASSPWDSFDIQYF. In nucleotides, the CDR3 is TGCGCCAGCAGCCCCTGGGATAGCTTCGACATTCAGTACTTC.

J is TRBJ1-2 and V is TRBV12-3 or TRBV12-4, with 7 positions matching TRBD1. The V segment lost 3 bases and the J segment 5 bases; nucleotides outside the gene matches: 12. This CDR3 has 16 residues. For the CDR3, the DNA is TGTGCCAGCAGTTTCGGAGGTACAGGGGCACGATATGGCTACACCTTC. It codes for CASSFGGTGARYGYTF.

This clonotype has more than one count but fewer than ten. V usage is TRBV24-1 and J usage is TRBJ2-2; 8 positions match TRBD1. The length of the CDR3 is 15 residues. CDR1 and CDR2 (germline): KGHDR, SFDVKD. V lost 8 bases and J lost 0; bases outside the gene matches: 4. The chain's CDR3 is CATTGTGANTGELFF. In DNA form, the CDR3 reads TGTGCCACCACTGGGACAGGAGCGAACACCGGGGAGCTGTTTTTT.

This clonotype appeared a few times. J is TRBJ2-7 and V is TRBV5-1; 10 bases are a match to TRBD1. CDR3 length: 17 residues. CDR1 is SGHRS and CDR2 is YFSETQ in the germline V gene. Trimming removed 3 bases from V and 1 base from J; junction bases left unmatched: 10. As DNA, the CDR3 is TGCGCCAGCAGCTCAAAAAACCGGGACAGGGGTTCCTACGAGCAGTACTTC. Translating it yields CASSSKNRDRGSYEQYF.

This clonotype was counted only a few times. In DNA form, the CDR3 reads TGTGCCAGCAGCCTGTCTTGGGTCCAAGAGACCCAGTACTTC. This sequence encodes CASSLSWVQETQYF. The rearrangement joins TRBV7-6 to TRBJ2-5; no clear D. Germline loops: CDR1 SGHVS, CDR2 FNYEAQ. V gave up 5 bases and J gave up 1 base, with 11 bases separating them. The CDR3 has 14 residues.

Concerning this clonotype: At one end, the junction sequence differs from germline, possibly due to a read error. The chain joins TRBV2 to TRBJ1-2, with no clear D. Germline-derived CDR1 and CDR2 are SNHLY and FYNNEI. The CDR3 is made up of 9 amino acids. The CDR3 DNA follows: TGTGCCAGCAGTGAACGGGTTTCCTTC. Amino acids: CASSERVSF.

This clonotype was counted a few times. This chain uses TRBV7-2 with TRBJ1-2; D is unclear. Trimming shortened V by 2 bases and J by 11 bases, and 12 bases separated the two germline ends. The CDR3 has 12 amino acids. Germline V gene sequence: CDR1 SGHTA, CDR2 FQGNSA. The CDR3 coding sequence is TGTGCCAGCAGCTTAATCCGGACGGAATACACCTTC. As protein: CASSLIRTEYTF.

V usage is TRBV2 and J usage is TRBJ2-7; 8 positions match TRBD1. V lost 2 bases to trimming and J lost 2 bases; unmatched junction nucleotides: 5. CDR3 length: 15 residues. CDR1 and CDR2 from the germline V gene are SNHLY and FYNNEI. CDR3 coding DNA: TGTGCCAGCAGTGAAAGACAGGGGCCTACCTACGAGCAGTACTTC. Its protein is CASSERQGPTYEQYF.

This chain links TRBV5-1 with TRBJ2-5, with 7 bases matching TRBD1. CDR1 is SGHRS, CDR2 YFSETQ, per germline. The CDR3 covers 14 residues. J gave up 2 bases and V 3 bases, and 4 bases lay outside the gene matches. CDR3: CASSSGGLQETQYF. The CDR3 DNA follows: TGCGCCAGCAGCTCAGGGGGTTTACAAGAGACCCAGTACTTC.

This chain joins TRBV5-1 and TRBJ2-5, with 11 bases that match TRBD2. The J segment lost 6 bases and the V segment lost 0 bases, leaving 1 base of the junction unmatched. Germline-derived CDR1 and CDR2 are SGHRS and YFSETQ. The CDR3 loop spans 14 amino acids. The CDR3 coding sequence is TGCGCCAGCAGCTTGGGACTAGCGGGAAAGACCCAGTACTTC. This encodes CASSLGLAGKTQYF. Full variable domain (remainder filled in from reference TRBV5-1 and TRBJ2-5): KAGVTQTPRYLIKTRGQQVTLSCSPISGHRSVSWYQQTPGQGLQFLFEYFSETQRNKGNFPGRFSGRQFSNSRSEMNVSTLELGDSALYLCASSLGLAGKTQYFGPGTRLLVL.

This clonotype came up a few times. V and J are TRBV3-1 and TRBJ2-2; maybe TRBD2 (5 bases). Trimming took off 4 bases at V and 3 bases at J, with 9 bases between the two ends. Germline CDR1 and CDR2: LGHDT and YNNKEL (reference sequence). The CDR3 runs 14 residues. DNA of the CDR3: TGTGCCAGCAGCCCGGACTCTTACACCGGGGAGCTGTTTTTT. Amino acids: CASSPDSYTGELFF.

This clonotype showed up just a few times. The CDR3 DNA sequence: TGTGCCAGCAGCCCCCCCGGGACAGGGTTTGGCTACACCTTC. Translated, it gives CASSPPGTGFGYTF. The J gene is TRBJ1-2, the V gene TRBV12-3 or TRBV12-4, with 9 bases aligning to TRBD1. Trimming took 6 bases from V and 7 from J; bases not matched to a gene: 9. The CDR3 is made up of 14 amino acids.

This clonotype has just a few counts. V usage is TRBV4-3 and J usage is TRBJ2-2, with 10 bases aligning to TRBD1. The CDR3 consists of 16 residues. The V gene end was trimmed by 3 bases and the J gene end by 5 bases; junction bases not matched to a gene: 6. The germline V gene encodes CDR1 LGHNA and CDR2 YSLEER. The CDR3 nucleotides are TGCGCCAGCAGCCAGGGGACAGGGGAATTAACCGGGGAGCTGTTTTTT. Translated, it gives CASSQGTGELTGELFF.